This entry lists 8 T cell receptor beta chains sequenced from one sample in a study of T cells in localized non-small cell lung cancer. Produced via immunoSEQ multiplex PCR; TCRdb's table is partial and in-frame only. Counted here are 20,000 to 25,000 clones, over 75% occurring once; the ten biggest clones make up over 5%. Material: PBMCs, obtained before any cancer treatment. These receptors were collected from a man aged 35 to 69 with stage II lung adenocarcinoma.

The chain uses TRBV5-1 and TRBJ2-1, with D possibly TRBD2 on 6 matching bases. Germline V gene sequence: CDR1 SGHRS, CDR2 YFSETQ. V was cut by 4 bases and J by 2 bases, with 10 bases left in between. The CDR3 length is 14 residues. The CDR3 region is CASSTGTPYNEQFF. The CDR3 DNA reads as TGCGCCAGCAGCACCGGGACTCCCTACAATGAGCAGTTCTTC.

V usage is TRBV2 and J usage is TRBJ2-2; D is unclear. The CDR3 length is 14 residues. Germline assignment: CDR1 SNHLY and CDR2 FYNNEI. With 6 bases removed from V and 1 base from J, the gap between germline ends came to 9 bases. The CDR3 here is CASRGGMNTGELFF. The CDR3 coding sequence is TGTGCCAGCAGAGGCGGAATGAACACCGGGGAGCTGTTTTTT. The complete variable domain, with remaining parts taken from reference TRBV2 and TRBJ2-2, reads EPEVTQTPSHQVTQMGQEVILRCVPISNHLYFYWYRQILGQKVEFLVSFYNNEISEKSEIFDDQFSVERPDGSNFTLKIRSTKLEDSAMYFCASRGGMNTGELFFGEGSRLTVL.

The V and J genes are TRBV30 and TRBJ2-7; D possibly matches TRBD1 or TRBD2 (5 bases each). Germline lookup yields CDR1 GTSNPN and CDR2 SVGIG (reference sequence). CDR3 length: 14 residues. V lost 3 bases and J 2 bases, leaving 14 bases between the germline ends. This CDR3 reads CAWSLKWGTYEQYF. The CDR3 DNA reads TGTGCCTGGAGCCTTAAATGGGGGACCTACGAGCAGTACTTC. The full variable domain, with the rest looked up from reference TRBV30 and TRBJ2-7, is SQTIHQWPATLVQPVGSPLSLECTVEGTSNPNLYWYRQAAGRGLQLLFYSVGIGQISSEVPQNLSASRPQDRQFILSSKKLLLSDSGFYLCAWSLKWGTYEQYFGPGTRLTVT.

CDR3: CASSYAGTGDYGYTF. The CDR3 nucleotides read TGTGCCAGCAGTTACGCCGGGACAGGCGATTATGGCTACACCTTC. The chain carries TRBV6-5 and TRBJ1-2, with 8 bases identical to TRBD1. V gave up 2 bases and J gave up 5 bases; unmatched junction bases: 7. CDR3 length equals 15 residues. The germline V gene encodes CDR1 MNHEY and CDR2 SVGAGI.

Only a few counts were recorded for this clone. The CDR3 protein is CASSLSQGYEQYF. The CDR3 DNA reads TGTGCCAGCAGTTTGTCACAGGGCTACGAGCAGTACTTC. The chain has TRBV27 and TRBJ2-7, with D perhaps TRBD1 (6 bases). The V and J ends lost 3 bases and 3 bases respectively, with 9 bases between them. The CDR3 is made up of 13 amino acids. Germline V CDR1 and CDR2: MNHEY, SMNVEV (reference sequence).

This chain uses TRBV28 with TRBJ1-1; the D gene is possibly TRBD1 (5 bases). Trimming removed 6 bases at V and 6 bases at J, with 11 bases between. Looked up from germline, CDR1 is MDHEN and CDR2 is SYDVKM. This CDR3 spans 12 amino acids. CDR3 in DNA: TGTGCCAGCAGCCAGGGCCTGGCTGAAGCTTTCTTT. As protein: CASSQGLAEAFF.

This chain joins TRBV18 and TRBJ2-6, with D perhaps being TRBD1 or TRBD2 (5 bases each). The germline V gene has CDR1 KGHSH and CDR2 LQKENI. This CDR3 comprises 19 residues. V lost 4 bases and J 1 base, leaving 20 bases between the germline ends. For the CDR3, the DNA is TGTGCCAGCTCACGAGAACCGGGGCAGGGATTTTCTGGGGCCAACGTCCTGACTTTC. It codes for CASSREPGQGFSGANVLTF.

The chain recombines TRBV30 with TRBJ2-3, with D unresolved. The CDR3 has 12 residues. Germline V gene data show CDR1 as GTSNPN and CDR2 as SVGIG (reference sequence). V lost 1 base and J 5 bases, leaving 7 bases between the germline ends. The CDR3 nucleotides read TGTGCCTGGAGTGCCGGAAGAGATACGCAGTATTTT. Translated, it gives CAWSAGRDTQYF.